The sequence of this T cell receptor (beta chain) was determined in a study of regulatory T cells in long-lasting Graves disease. This clonotype showed up many times. Germline V lookup: CDR1 MDHEN, CDR2 SYDVKM. CDR3 length: 12 amino acids. V trimming: 9 bases; J trimming: 4 bases; junction bases outside the gene matches: 5. Combining iRepertoire HTBI primers with Arm-PCR of CDR3 regions, the authors built TCR beta libraries. Each CDR3 protein is one row after TCRdb ran MiXCR on the multiplex PCR reads. Counted here are 550,000 or so distinct CDR3 sequences, around 12% occurring once; the ten biggest clones make up almost 9%. Time point in this sample: newly diagnosed GD, antithyroid drugs for less than 3 months. Preparation of the TCR library used RNA extracted from PBMCs. The sample also formed part of further work on T cells in Graves' hyperthyroidism and ophthalmopathy.

This clonotype was obtained from a woman aged 25 to 39 with Graves disease. The specimen comprised peripheral blood mononuclear cells (PBMCs), sampled at new diagnosis, from a patient treated with antithyroid drugs. This chain joins TRBV28 and TRBJ1-2, with 7 bases matching TRBD1. As DNA, the CDR3 is TGTGCCAGTAGACAGGGCAGCTATGGCTACACCTTC. Translated: CASRQGSYGYTF.